Below are 31 T cell receptor beta chains sequenced from a single sample in a study of blood T cell repertoires in COVID-19. The method was immunoSEQ multiplex PCR; TCRdb's version includes in-frame clones alone and lacks a portion of them. Of about 500,000 clones listed, roughly 87% are singletons. Material: PBMCs or T cells enriched from blood (not recorded which). All receptors come from a woman aged 18-30 years who had recovered from COVID-19.

The chain uses TRBV5-4 and TRBJ1-1, with D uncertain. The ends were cut back, 4 bases at V and 0 bases at J, with 7 bases in the middle. In germline, CDR1 is SGHNT, CDR2 YYREEE (reference sequence). This CDR3 has 13 amino acids. The CDR3 DNA sequence: TGTGCCAGCAGCCCCCATGTGAACACTGAAGCTTTCTTT. Translation: CASSPHVNTEAFF.

The chain links TRBV30 to TRBJ1-2, with a weak D call TRBD1 (6 bases). Trimming cost V 3 bases and J 7 bases, with 15 bases left between them. The CDR3 has 13 amino acids. Germline CDR1 reads GTSNPN; CDR2 reads SVGIG (reference sequence). This CDR3 is CAWSRRGASGYTF. The CDR3, as DNA: TGTGCCTGGAGCCGCCGGGGGGCTAGTGGCTACACCTTC.

The V gene is TRBV2, the J gene TRBJ1-1; TRBD1 matches at 7 bases. The CDR3 sequence is 15 residues long. The junction had 15 bases not matched to a gene; V was cut back by 7 bases and J by 7 bases. The germline V gene encodes CDR1 SNHLY and CDR2 FYNNEI. CDR3 region: CASTPQGQTKGEAFF. The CDR3 DNA sequence: TGTGCCAGCACCCCACAGGGACAGACAAAGGGTGAAGCTTTCTTT.

This clone appeared a few times. This chain joins TRBV12-3 or TRBV12-4 and TRBJ1-1; D is perhaps TRBD1 (5 bases). The CDR3 is 12 residues long. Deletions cut 8 bases from V and 4 bases from J, with 11 bases between. The CDR3 loop is CASLHQGTEAFF. CDR3 in DNA: TGTGCCAGCCTACACCAGGGCACTGAAGCTTTCTTT.

The CDR3, as DNA: TGTGCCAGCAGACGGACAACTTTTACAGATACGCAGTATTTT. Translation gives CASRRTTFTDTQYF. The chain joins TRBV7-2 to TRBJ2-3, with D perhaps matching TRBD1 (5 bases). Germline lookup yields CDR1 SGHTA and CDR2 FQGNSA. Trimming took 6 bases from V and 3 from J, leaving 13 bases between them. There are 14 residues in the CDR3. The full variable domain, in which reference TRBV7-2 and TRBJ2-3 provide the parts outside the CDR3, is GAGVSQSPSNKVTEKGKDVELRCDPISGHTALYWYRQSLGQGLEFLIYFQGNSAPDKSGLPSDRFSAERTGGSVSTLTIQRTQQEDSAVYLCASRRTTFTDTQYFGPGTRLTVL.

In this sample, this clone turned up once. This rearrangement joins TRBV19 to TRBJ1-1, with D uncertain. Trimming stripped 1 base from V and 4 bases from J, with 10 bases between. The germline CDR1 and CDR2 sequences are LNHDA and SQIVND (reference sequence). The CDR3 loop spans 14 amino acids. CDR3 sequence reads: CASSIAGLGTEAFF. Written as DNA, the CDR3 is TGTGCCAGTAGTATAGCGGGTTTGGGCACTGAAGCTTTCTTT.

This chain connects TRBV6-2 or TRBV6-3 to TRBJ2-6, with 9 bases that match TRBD1. There are 14 residues in the CDR3. CDR1 and CDR2 (germline): MNHEY, SVGEGT. The V segment lost 4 bases and the J segment 8 bases; nucleotides outside the gene matches: 3. The CDR3 region has the DNA TGTGCCAGCAGTTCGACAGGGGGTCCCAACGTCCTGACTTTC. It is translated as CASSSTGGPNVLTF.

The chain employs TRBV27 and TRBJ1-1, with 7 bases aligning to TRBD1. CDR1 MNHEY and CDR2 SMNVEV come from the germline V gene (reference sequence). The CDR3 consists of 13 residues. V trimming: 5 bases; J trimming: 4 bases; junction bases outside the gene matches: 4. The CDR3 spells CASSNRGGTEAFF. The CDR3 nucleotides are TGTGCCAGCAGTAACAGGGGCGGCACTGAAGCTTTCTTT.

The rearrangement links TRBV15 to TRBJ1-6, with 9 bases fitting TRBD1. The V and J ends lost 3 bases and 9 bases, in that order; junction bases with no gene match: 6. The CDR3 is 15 residues long. Germline-derived CDR1 and CDR2 are LNHNV and YYDKDF (reference sequence). This CDR3 reads CATSSVTGGGSPLHF. The CDR3 DNA is TGTGCCACCAGCAGCGTGACAGGGGGTGGTTCACCCCTCCACTTT.

V and J are TRBV6-5 and TRBJ2-7; 8 nucleotides align to TRBD1. Trimming removed 6 bases from V and 5 bases from J; junction bases left unmatched: 6. The CDR3 spans 13 residues. CDR1 and CDR2 from the germline V gene are MNHEY and SVGAGI. The CDR3 DNA reads as TGTGCCAGCAGAAGGACAGGGAGTAACGAGCAGTACTTC. Its protein is CASRRTGSNEQYF.

The chain carries TRBV27 and TRBJ2-3; 9 nucleotides line up with TRBD1. Germline V lookup: CDR1 MNHEY, CDR2 SMNVEV (reference sequence). Losses at the gene ends were 8 bases for V and 3 bases for J; bases not matched to a gene: 6. This CDR3 has 14 amino acids. The CDR3 loop is CASRRDRVTDTQYF. CDR3 nucleotide sequence: TGTGCCAGCCGCCGGGACAGGGTAACAGATACGCAGTATTTT.

V and J are TRBV28 and TRBJ2-2; 9 bases align to TRBD1. Germline V gives CDR1 MDHEN, CDR2 SYDVKM. This CDR3 has 13 residues. Germline trimming cut 8 bases from V and 8 bases from J; bases unmatched to any gene: 6. CDR3 DNA sequence: TGTGCCAGCCGGGACAGGGAGTATGGGGAGCTGTTTTTT. Its protein product is CASRDREYGELFF.

The rearrangement links TRBV3-1 (or the pseudogene TRBV3-2) to TRBJ2-7, with D unclear. There are 12 residues in the CDR3. Germline CDR1 is LGHDT and CDR2 is YNNKEL (reference sequence). The V end lost 4 bases, the J end lost 5 bases, and 9 bases lay between the germline ends. As DNA, the CDR3 is TGTGCCAGCAGCCTTACCGCGGACGAGCAGTACTTC. It is translated as CASSLTADEQYF.

This clone came up a few times. The rearrangement uses TRBV1 and TRBJ1-6; TRBD1, the table's D call, was not compared with the DNA. TRBV1 has pseudogene status. The CDR3 runs to 20 residues. DNA of the CDR3: TGCACCAGCAGCCAACCCCGGGCAGGGGACAGTACGTCCTATAATTCACCCCTCCACTTT. This gives the protein CTSSQPRAGDSTSYNSPLHF.

The gene calls are TRBV15 and TRBJ1-5; no reliable D call. This CDR3 comprises 17 residues. The V end was cut by 0 bases, the J end by 0 bases, with 12 bases between. CDR1 and CDR2 from the germline V gene are LNHNV and YYDKDF (reference sequence). The CDR3 spells CATSRELSLLSNQPQHF. CDR3 sequence (DNA): TGTGCCACCAGCAGAGAGTTAAGCTTACTTAGCAATCAGCCCCAGCATTTT.

The J gene is TRBJ1-1, the V gene TRBV19; 7 nucleotides line up with TRBD1. The junction had 14 bases not matched to a gene; V was cut back by 6 bases and J by 4 bases. The CDR3 loop spans 16 amino acids. Germline V gene data show CDR1 as LNHDA and CDR2 as SQIVND (reference sequence). The CDR3 DNA reads TGTGCCAGTAGCGCCTGGGGGGCAGGGGGAAGCACTGAAGCTTTCTTT. Translation: CASSAWGAGGSTEAFF.

The V call is TRBV19, the J call TRBJ2-2; a weak D match, TRBD2 (6 bases). Between the trimmed V and J ends, which lost 4 bases and 4 bases, there was a span of 10 bases. CDR3 length: 14 residues. CDR1 and CDR2 (germline): LNHDA, SQIVND (reference sequence). The CDR3, as DNA: TGTGCCAGTAGTAGGGCGGGGATCACCGGGGAGCTGTTTTTT. This encodes CASSRAGITGELFF.

The chain links TRBV25-1 to TRBJ1-4; maybe TRBD1 (5 bases). V was cut by 4 bases and J by 8 bases, with 11 bases left in between. Germline V gene data show CDR1 as MGHDK and CDR2 as SYGVNS. CDR3 size: 13 residues. The chain's CDR3 is CASSVAGQEKLFF. In nucleotides, the CDR3 is TGTGCCAGCAGTGTGGCAGGGCAGGAAAAACTGTTTTTT.

The chain combines TRBV5-4 with TRBJ1-2, with TRBD1 identical over 7 bases. The CDR3 is 13 residues long. Germline assignment: CDR1 SGHNT and CDR2 YYREEE (reference sequence). V was pared by 6 bases and J by 2 bases, with 4 bases of the junction left unmatched. CDR3 loop: CASTSDRNYGYTF. The CDR3 DNA is TGTGCCAGCACCTCGGACAGGAACTATGGCTACACCTTC.

The chain carries TRBV11-3 and TRBJ1-1, with D perhaps TRBD1 (5 bases). The CDR3 is made up of 17 amino acids. Between the trimmed V and J ends, which lost 5 bases and 5 bases, there was a span of 24 bases. The V gene's germline CDR1 is SGHNT and CDR2 YENEEA. The CDR3 nucleotides are TGTGCCAGCAGCCCTGATGGCCCTCGCGGGGGAGGAACTGAAGCTTTCTTT. Translated: CASSPDGPRGGGTEAFF.

The gene calls are TRBV2 and TRBJ1-5, with a possible D match to TRBD1 (6 bases). Trimming removed 3 bases from V and 4 bases from J, with 13 bases in between. The CDR3 has 15 residues. Germline values: CDR1 SNHLY, CDR2 FYNNEI. The CDR3 DNA reads as TGTGCCAGCAGTGAGCACAGGGCTTCAAATCAGCCCCAGCATTTT. Its translation: CASSEHRASNQPQHF.

The chain joins TRBV7-9 to TRBJ2-1, with 9 bases lining up with TRBD2. Trimming cost V 1 base and J 5 bases; bases outside gene matches: 15. The V gene's germline CDR1 is SEHNR and CDR2 FQNEAQ (reference sequence). This CDR3 comprises 19 residues. In DNA form, the CDR3 reads TGTGCCAGCAGCTTAGTACGGCCAGGGCGGGGGGGCCCCCACAATGAGCAGTTCTTC. It yields the protein CASSLVRPGRGGPHNEQFF.

The CDR3 DNA is TGTGCCATGAGGATGTCAGGGAACGATGAGCAGTTCTTC. Translation: CAMRMSGNDEQFF. J is TRBJ2-1 and V is TRBV10-3; the D gene is possibly TRBD1 (5 bases). The CDR3 loop spans 13 amino acids. CDR1 is ENHRY and CDR2 is SYGVKD in the germline V gene. Trimming pared 9 bases from V and 8 bases from J, leaving 17 bases between.

This rearrangement joins TRBV18 to TRBJ2-1; possibly TRBD1 for D (5 bases). V gave up 3 bases and J gave up 6 bases, with 9 bases separating them. The CDR3 is made up of 13 amino acids. The germline gives CDR1 KGHSH, CDR2 LQKENI. For the CDR3, the DNA is TGTGCCAGCTCACCCCAACAGGCCAATGAGCAGTTCTTC. Its protein is CASSPQQANEQFF.

In the case of this clone: This may arise from a read error, as a much more abundant clone is one base away. The chain joins TRBV11-2 to TRBJ2-1; 13 nucleotides align to TRBD2. Germline CDR1 reads SGHAT; CDR2 reads FQNNGV. CDR3 size: 15 residues. The CDR3 nucleotides are TGTGCCCGCAGCCCAGGACTAGCGGGGGCGGGGGGGCAGTTCTTC. Translated, it gives CARSPGLAGAGGQFF.

The rearrangement links TRBV5-1 to TRBJ1-6; a possible D gene is TRBD1 (5 bases). Trimming removed 4 bases from V and 6 bases from J, with 20 bases in between. Per germline, CDR1 SGHRS and CDR2 YFSETQ. The length of the CDR3 is 17 residues. CDR3 nucleotides: TGCGCCAGCAGCCCGGGACGGGGGGTTGAGGGTAATTCACCCCTCCACTTT. This gives the protein CASSPGRGVEGNSPLHF.

This clone appeared a single time. The V call is TRBV5-4, the J call TRBJ2-3, with unresolved D. This CDR3 is built from 12 residues. CDR1 and CDR2 (germline): SGHNT, YYREEE (reference sequence). Trimming pared 2 bases from V and 1 base from J, leaving 2 bases between. CDR3 coding DNA: TGTGCCAGCAGCTTCGGCACAGATACGCAGTATTTT. Its translation is CASSFGTDTQYF.

The chain combines TRBV2 with TRBJ1-1; perhaps TRBD1 as D (5 bases). The length of the CDR3 is 13 residues. The V and J ends lost 9 bases and 1 base respectively, with 12 bases between them. Germline CDR1 SNHLY, CDR2 FYNNEI. CDR3 DNA sequence: TGTGCCAGTATACAGGTTACGAACACTGAAGCTTTCTTT. It is translated as CASIQVTNTEAFF.

V and J are TRBV2 and TRBJ1-6; 11 bases match TRBD1. Germline V CDR1 and CDR2: SNHLY, FYNNEI. Trimming took 4 bases from V and 7 from J; bases not matched to a gene: 9. The CDR3 totals 17 residues. CDR3 residues: CASSADRGPWGNSPLHF. Here the CDR3 DNA reads TGTGCCAGCAGTGCGGACAGGGGGCCTTGGGGCAATTCACCCCTCCACTTT.

This clone was detected only a few times. The chain joins TRBV3-1 (or the pseudogene TRBV3-2) to TRBJ1-2, with D unresolved. This CDR3 contains 13 residues. CDR1 LGHDT and CDR2 YNNKEL come from the germline V gene (reference sequence). The germline V and J ends were trimmed by 0 bases and 4 bases, with 6 bases remaining between them. CDR3 amino acids: CASSQDGPYGYTF. CDR3 DNA sequence: TGTGCCAGCAGCCAAGATGGGCCCTATGGCTACACCTTC.

The J gene is TRBJ1-1, the V gene TRBV6-5; TRBD1 might be the D (5 bases). This CDR3 is built from 14 residues. Germline lookup yields CDR1 MNHEY and CDR2 SVGAGI. The V and J ends lost 7 bases and 4 bases respectively, with 16 bases between them. DNA for the CDR3: TGTGCCAGCAACGTAGGAGGGGCGGGCACTGAAGCTTTCTTT. This codes for CASNVGGAGTEAFF.